This TCR beta chain was observed in a study of shared clonotypes between healthy human individuals. Study in general: In total, the donors were a couple of women and a few men aged 18 to 49. Regarding the study as a whole: Specimens sampled were limited to blood, with tissue repertoires likely differing.

Naive CD4+ cells were CD45RA-selected; the remaining cells were memory. As concerns this clone: Antigen unknown.

Sorted-subset replicate PCRs used 200 ng DNA, roughly 28,000 T cell genomes. Only in-frame clones appear in the TCRdb table, and some are missing; sequencing was by immunoSEQ multiplex PCR. In the table there are a few million clones, more than 80% of which are singletons. V was trimmed by 0 bases and J by 4 bases, leaving 9 bases between them. The germline CDR1 and CDR2 sequences are MNHEY and SVGAGI. The CDR3 has 14 amino acids. The sequencing input was naive CD4+ T cells sorted from blood. Subset noted: CD45RA+ positively selected. The clonotype comes from a young man in good health. The J gene is TRBJ1-2, the V gene TRBV6-5; D is ambiguous. The CDR3 here is CASSYSPVIYGYTF. The CDR3 DNA is TGTGCCAGCAGTTACTCGCCGGTAATCTATGGCTACACCTTC.